These 15 T cell receptor beta chains were all obtained from the same sample, sequenced in a study of Ad26.COV2.S vaccination and SARS-CoV-2 variants. This sample's treatment: some 20 received Ad26.COV2.S at low or high dose, single or two shots; about 5 received placebo; per-sample allocation not given. The study sampled participants on day 63 after the first vaccine or placebo injection. Assay: immunoSEQ multiplex PCR; the TCRdb copy retains only in-frame clones and omits some. The profile shows over 400,000 clones, 92% of them singletons. This specimen consisted of peripheral blood, obtained in a trial of Ad26.COV2.S vaccine versus placebo. Source of these receptors: a person aged 18-60 years who received the Ad26.COV2.S COVID-19 vaccine or a placebo.

For this clone: An end of the junction differs from the germline gene, which may be a read error. The genes are TRBV7-7 and TRBJ2-3; 13 bases map to TRBD2. This CDR3 is 15 amino acids long. Germline V gene lookup returns CDR1 SSHAT and CDR2 FNYEAQ (reference sequence). CDR3 in DNA: TGTGCTAGCAGCCAAGGACTAGCGGGGGTTGATACGCAGTATTTT. Its protein product is CASSQGLAGVDTQYF.

The CDR3 region has the DNA TGTGCCAGCAGTGGGGGGAATCAGCCCCAGCATTTT. This encodes CASSGGNQPQHF. The chain is built from TRBV28 and TRBJ1-5, with D maybe TRBD1 (5 bases). There are 12 residues in the CDR3. Germline CDR1 and CDR2: MDHEN and SYDVKM. V was trimmed by 5 bases and J by 4 bases, leaving 6 bases between them.

The rearrangement uses TRBV12-5 and TRBJ2-3, with D perhaps matching TRBD2 (6 bases). The CDR3 contains 17 residues. CDR1 and CDR2 from the germline V gene are LGHNT and FRNRAP. V was clipped by 0 bases and J by 0 bases, with 13 bases between them. Here the CDR3 reads CASGLVRYGGSTDTQYF. The DNA for the CDR3 is TGTGCTAGTGGTTTGGTACGGTACGGGGGTAGCACAGATACGCAGTATTTT. Looking up the rest from reference TRBV12-5 and TRBJ2-3 gives the full variable domain: DARVTQTPRHKVTEMGQEVTMRCQPILGHNTVFWYRQTMMQGLELLAYFRNRAPLDDSGMPKDRFSAEMPDATLATLKIQPSEPRDSAVYFCASGLVRYGGSTDTQYFGPGTRLTVL.

CDR3 amino acids: CASRSTLYEQYF. CDR3 DNA sequence: TGTGCCAGCAGATCTACCCTCTACGAGCAGTACTTC. The chain has TRBV6-6 and TRBJ2-7; D remains ambiguous. V lost 6 bases and J lost 3, with 9 bases in between. The CDR3 spans 12 residues. Germline CDR1 and CDR2: MNHNY and SVGAGI (reference sequence).

This chain uses TRBV6-1 with TRBJ2-1; weak D call: TRBD2 (6 bases). Germline loops: CDR1 MNHNS, CDR2 SASEGT. CDR3 size: 12 residues. The V gene lost 2 bases and the J gene lost 10 bases, with 9 bases spanning the gap. CDR3 protein: CASSETGVEQFF. The DNA for the CDR3 is TGTGCCAGCAGTGAAACGGGGGTAGAGCAGTTCTTC.

The chain carries TRBV5-4 and TRBJ2-7; 9 bases fit TRBD1. The CDR3 spans 15 residues. Germline V CDR1 and CDR2: SGHNT, YYREEE (reference sequence). The V segment lost 2 bases and the J segment 2 bases; nucleotides outside the gene matches: 5. The CDR3 DNA reads as TGTGCCAGCAGCTTCACCGGGACAGGGACCTACGAGCAGTACTTC. Protein product: CASSFTGTGTYEQYF.

The chain recombines TRBV5-4 with TRBJ1-2, with D maybe TRBD1 (5 bases). The germline CDR1 and CDR2 sequences are SGHNT and YYREEE (reference sequence). CDR3 length: 15 amino acids. Trimming removed 1 base at V and 0 bases at J, with 10 bases between. The CDR3 DNA reads as TGTGCCAGCAGCTTGCGGGGGGACGCTAACTATGGCTACACCTTC. This encodes CASSLRGDANYGYTF.

CDR3 sequence (DNA): TGTGCCAGCAGCCTCTTTCCTACTACAGAGGAGCAGTATTTT. It is translated as CASSLFPTTEEQYF. The chain links TRBV7-2 to TRBJ2-3; no firm D call. The V end was cut by 5 bases, the J end by 11 bases, with 20 bases between. The CDR3 is 14 residues long. Germline V gene data show CDR1 as SGHTA and CDR2 as FQGNSA.

V and J are TRBV4-2 and TRBJ1-1; no clear D gene. Germline V gene data show CDR1 as LGHNA and CDR2 as YNFKEQ. This CDR3 has 13 amino acids. With 1 base removed from V and 5 bases from J, the gap between germline ends came to 8 bases. The CDR3 region has the DNA TGTGCCAGCAGCCAAGCCACGTCAACTGAAGCTTTCTTT. Amino acids: CASSQATSTEAFF.

V and J are TRBV5-4 and TRBJ2-5; maybe TRBD1 (5 bases). The ends were cut back, 3 bases at V and 2 bases at J, with 11 bases in the middle. CDR1 is SGHNT, CDR2 YYREEE, per germline (reference sequence). This CDR3 contains 14 residues. The CDR3 spells CASSYGHNQETQYF. DNA for the CDR3: TGTGCCAGCAGCTACGGACACAATCAAGAGACCCAGTACTTC.

This chain connects TRBV3-1 (or the pseudogene TRBV3-2) to TRBJ2-5, with a possible D match to TRBD2 (5 bases). Trimming took off 1 base at V and 5 bases at J, with 11 bases between the two ends. This CDR3 is 14 amino acids long. Germline V gene data show CDR1 as LGHDT and CDR2 as YNNKEL (reference sequence). CDR3 in DNA: TGTGCCAGCAGCCAAGGTGGGCGAGGGGAGACCCAGTACTTC. Translating gives CASSQGGRGETQYF.

A single count supports this clone. This chain joins TRBV4-3 and TRBJ1-5; D remains unclear. With 0 bases removed from V and 7 bases from J, the gap between germline ends came to 13 bases. CDR1 and CDR2 from the germline V gene are LGHNA and YSLEER. The CDR3 is 15 amino acids. This CDR3 is CASSQDPGSGQPQHF. The CDR3 nucleotides are TGCGCCAGCAGCCAAGATCCGGGGAGCGGGCAGCCCCAGCATTTT.

The rearrangement joins TRBV28 to TRBJ2-2; no reliable D call. V was cut by 4 bases and J by 1 base, with 22 bases left in between. CDR1 and CDR2 from the germline V gene are MDHEN and SYDVKM. This CDR3 is built from 19 residues. The CDR3 reads CASSYTLNWRIENTGELFF. CDR3 DNA: TGTGCCAGCAGTTATACCCTTAATTGGCGGATAGAGAACACCGGGGAGCTGTTTTTT.

This clone appeared once. The gene calls are TRBV6-6 and TRBJ2-7; D is undetermined. Trimming left V 5 bases short and J 0 bases short, with 5 bases between. The CDR3 has 12 amino acids. The V gene's germline CDR1 is MNHNY and CDR2 SVGAGI (reference sequence). CDR3 nucleotide sequence: TGTGCCAGCAGTCCTAACTCCTACGAGCAGTACTTC. Amino acid sequence: CASSPNSYEQYF.

The chain couples TRBV9 to TRBJ2-1, with 10 positions matching TRBD2. Germline lookup yields CDR1 SGDLS and CDR2 YYNGEE. The CDR3 totals 13 residues. V dropped 4 bases and J dropped 9; count of bases not matched to a gene: 4. The CDR3 nucleotides read TGTGCCAGCAGCCCAAGACTAGCGGGTGAGCAGTTCTTC. Translated, it gives CASSPRLAGEQFF.